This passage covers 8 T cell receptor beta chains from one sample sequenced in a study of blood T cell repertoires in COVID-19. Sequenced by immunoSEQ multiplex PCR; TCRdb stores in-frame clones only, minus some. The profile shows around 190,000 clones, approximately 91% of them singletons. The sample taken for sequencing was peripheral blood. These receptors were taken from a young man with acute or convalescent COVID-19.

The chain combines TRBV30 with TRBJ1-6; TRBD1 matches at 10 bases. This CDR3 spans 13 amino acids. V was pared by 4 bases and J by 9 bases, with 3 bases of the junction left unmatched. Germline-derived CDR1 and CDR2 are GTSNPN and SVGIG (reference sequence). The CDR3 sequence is CAWTRTGGSPLHF. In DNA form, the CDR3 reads TGTGCCTGGACCCGGACAGGGGGTTCACCCCTCCACTTT.

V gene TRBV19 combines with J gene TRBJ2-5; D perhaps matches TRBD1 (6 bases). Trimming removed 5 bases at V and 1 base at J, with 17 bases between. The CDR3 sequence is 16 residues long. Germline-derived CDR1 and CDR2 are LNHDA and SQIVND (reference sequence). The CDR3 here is CASSDGQPRAQETQYF. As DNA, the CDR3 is TGTGCCAGTAGTGATGGACAGCCCCGGGCCCAAGAGACCCAGTACTTC.

CDR3 in DNA: TGTGCCAGCAGCCGGGGGGGCGGGACCGAAGAAAAACTGTTTTTT. Translated, it gives CASSRGGGTEEKLFF. The genes are TRBV5-4 and TRBJ1-4; tentative D call: TRBD1 (6 bases). Trimming removed 4 bases at V and 8 bases at J, with 18 bases between. The CDR3 has 15 amino acids. The germline V gene encodes CDR1 SGHNT and CDR2 YYREEE (reference sequence). Full variable domain (rest looked up from reference TRBV5-4 and TRBJ1-4): ETGVTQSPTHLIKTRGQQVTLRCSSQSGHNTVSWYQQALGQGPQFIFQYYREEENGRGNFPPRFSGLQFPNYSSELNVNALELDDSALYLCASSRGGGTEEKLFFGSGTQLSVL.

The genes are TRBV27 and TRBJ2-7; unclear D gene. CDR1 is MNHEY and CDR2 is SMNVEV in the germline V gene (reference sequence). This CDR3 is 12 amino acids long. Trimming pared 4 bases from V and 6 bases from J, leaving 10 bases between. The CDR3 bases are TGTGCCAGCAGTTCTCGCCCTAGCGAGCAGTACTTC. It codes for CASSSRPSEQYF.

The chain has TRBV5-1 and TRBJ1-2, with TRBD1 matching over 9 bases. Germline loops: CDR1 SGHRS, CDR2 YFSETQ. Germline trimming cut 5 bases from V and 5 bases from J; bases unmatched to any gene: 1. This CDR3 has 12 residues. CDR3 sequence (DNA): TGCGCCAGCAGTGGGACAGGGTATGGCTACACCTTC. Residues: CASSGTGYGYTF.

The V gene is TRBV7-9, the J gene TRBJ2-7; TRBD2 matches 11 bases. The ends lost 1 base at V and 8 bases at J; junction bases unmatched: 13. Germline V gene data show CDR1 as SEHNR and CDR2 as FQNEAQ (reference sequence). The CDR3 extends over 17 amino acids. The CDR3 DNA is TGTGCCAGCAGCTTAGGAGGGGCGGGGACTAGCGGTTACAAGCAGTACTTC. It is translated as CASSLGGAGTSGYKQYF.

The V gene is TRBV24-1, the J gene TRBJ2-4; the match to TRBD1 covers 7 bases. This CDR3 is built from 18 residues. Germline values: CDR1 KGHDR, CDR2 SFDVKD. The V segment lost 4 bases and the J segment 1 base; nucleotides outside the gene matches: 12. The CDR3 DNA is TGTGCCACCAGTGACCCGACCGGACAGGTTGGGGCCAAAAACATTCAGTACTTC. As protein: CATSDPTGQVGAKNIQYF.

Here the CDR3 DNA reads TGTGCCAGCAGTGAGGACAGGGCGACCACCGGGGAGCTGTTTTTT. It encodes CASSEDRATTGELFF. The V gene is TRBV2, the J gene TRBJ2-2, with 8 bases lining up with TRBD1. Trimming at V came to 3 bases and at J to 4 bases, leaving 4 bases not matched to a gene. The CDR3 loop spans 15 amino acids. The germline gives CDR1 SNHLY, CDR2 FYNNEI.